One sample yielded the 10 T cell receptor beta chains listed below, sequenced in a study of cytomegalovirus exposure and HLA in healthy donors. It was with 60 Vbeta and 13 Jbeta primers that the PCR ran. This table comes from immunoSEQ multiplex PCR, and its TCRdb copy is limited to in-frame clones, with some not included. Among 110,000 to 150,000 clones listed, 80% were seen once. Source material: PBMCs. Receptors originate from a man aged 35 to 55 in good health and CMV-seronegative.

The J gene is TRBJ2-7, the V gene TRBV6-1; the match to TRBD1 covers 8 bases. CDR3 length: 16 residues. Trimming removed 2 bases from V and 2 bases from J; junction bases left unmatched: 8. The germline V gene has CDR1 MNHNS and CDR2 SASEGT. This CDR3 is CASSEKGAGGTYEQYF. CDR3 bases: TGTGCCAGCAGTGAAAAGGGAGCAGGGGGCACCTACGAGCAGTACTTC.

This sequence joins TRBV7-3 and TRBJ1-2; possible D gene TRBD1, 5 bases. The CDR3 spans 14 residues. The ends were cut back, 2 bases at V and 4 bases at J, with 11 bases in the middle. The germline CDR1 and CDR2 sequences are SGHTA and FQGTGA. CDR3: CASSLGPGSYGYTF. The CDR3 nucleotides are TGTGCCAGCAGCTTAGGACCAGGGTCCTATGGCTACACCTTC.

V gene TRBV5-1 combines with J gene TRBJ2-6, with TRBD2 as a possible D gene (5 bases). The CDR3 sequence is 19 residues long. CDR1 is SGHRS and CDR2 is YFSETQ in the germline V gene. V was cut by 1 base and J by 0 bases, with 17 bases left in between. The CDR3 region has the DNA TGCGCCAGCAGCTTGCCCAGACGGGAAGGTTCCTCTGGGGCCAACGTCCTGACTTTC. This translates into CASSLPRREGSSGANVLTF.

V usage is TRBV2 and J usage is TRBJ2-2; possible D gene TRBD1, 6 bases. This CDR3 region has 15 residues. The germline gives CDR1 SNHLY, CDR2 FYNNEI. Trimming stripped 3 bases from V and 0 bases from J, with 8 bases between. CDR3 loop: CASSDDRTNTGELFF. DNA for the CDR3: TGTGCCAGCAGTGACGACAGGACGAACACCGGGGAGCTGTTTTTT.

The J gene is TRBJ2-5, the V gene TRBV10-2; D gene uncertain. The V gene's germline CDR1 is WSHSY and CDR2 SAAADI. V was shortened by 5 bases and J by 2 bases, with 9 bases between the two germline ends. This CDR3 contains 13 residues. In nucleotides, the CDR3 is TGCGCCAGCAGTTGGGCTCGTCAAGAGACCCAGTACTTC. This translates into CASSWARQETQYF.

The rearrangement joins TRBV7-9 to TRBJ2-7; the match to TRBD1 covers 7 bases. Looked up from germline, CDR1 is SEHNR and CDR2 is FQNEAQ (reference sequence). There are 14 residues in the CDR3. The J segment lost 0 bases and the V segment lost 5 bases, leaving 4 bases of the junction unmatched. CDR3 protein: CASSTDRASYEQYF. CDR3 bases: TGTGCCAGCAGCACCGACAGGGCCTCCTACGAGCAGTACTTC.

Comment on this clone: The same CDR3 also results from other DNA sequences found in this sample. The genes are TRBV5-6 and TRBJ1-6, with 7 nucleotides matching TRBD1. The germline V gene encodes CDR1 SGHDT and CDR2 YYEEEE. This CDR3 is built from 15 residues. The trim removed 0 bases at V and 6 bases at J, leaving 3 bases unmatched. CDR3 bases: TGTGCCAGCAGCTTGGGACAGGGTCGTAATTCACCCCTCCACTTT. Translation: CASSLGQGRNSPLHF.

The chain couples TRBV5-5 to TRBJ1-5; the D is unclear. The length of the CDR3 is 14 residues. The germline V gene encodes CDR1 SGHKS and CDR2 YYEKEE (reference sequence). V lost 1 base, J lost 1 base, and 6 bases lay in between. The CDR3 nucleotides read TGTGCCAGCAGCTTGCCCGGGAGCAATCAGCCCCAGCATTTT. Translation: CASSLPGSNQPQHF.

J is TRBJ2-2 and V is TRBV29-1; TRBD1 aligns across 9 bases. V lost 8 bases to trimming and J lost 6 bases; unmatched junction nucleotides: 10. The CDR3 runs to 14 residues. The germline CDR1 and CDR2 sequences are SQVTM and ANQGSEA. In DNA form, the CDR3 reads TGCAGCTCCCGGGACAGGGATTTTCCCGGGGAGCTGTTTTTT. This sequence encodes CSSRDRDFPGELFF.

V and J are TRBV29-1 and TRBJ2-3; 9 bases map to TRBD1. V lost 6 bases and J lost 9; bases outside the gene matches: 4. The CDR3 runs 11 residues. Looked up from germline, CDR1 is SQVTM and CDR2 is ANQGSEA. The CDR3 nucleotides read TGCAGCGTGGGACAGGGAGGGACGCAGTATTTT. Its translation is CSVGQGGTQYF.